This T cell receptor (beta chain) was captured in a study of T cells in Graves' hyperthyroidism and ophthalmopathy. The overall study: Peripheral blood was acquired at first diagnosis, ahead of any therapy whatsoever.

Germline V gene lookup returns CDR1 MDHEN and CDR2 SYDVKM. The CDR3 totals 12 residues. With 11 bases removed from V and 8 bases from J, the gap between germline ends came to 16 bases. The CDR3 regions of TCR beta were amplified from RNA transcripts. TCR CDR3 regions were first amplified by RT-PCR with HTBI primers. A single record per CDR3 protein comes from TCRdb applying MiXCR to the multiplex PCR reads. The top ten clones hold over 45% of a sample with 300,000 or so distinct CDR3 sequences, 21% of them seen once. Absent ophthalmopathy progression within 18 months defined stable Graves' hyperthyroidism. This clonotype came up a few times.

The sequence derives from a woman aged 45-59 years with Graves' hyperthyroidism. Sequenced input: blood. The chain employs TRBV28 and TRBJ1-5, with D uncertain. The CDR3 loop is CAAMKLGKPQHF. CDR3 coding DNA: TGTGCCGCGATGAAGTTGGGGAAGCCCCAGCATTTT.